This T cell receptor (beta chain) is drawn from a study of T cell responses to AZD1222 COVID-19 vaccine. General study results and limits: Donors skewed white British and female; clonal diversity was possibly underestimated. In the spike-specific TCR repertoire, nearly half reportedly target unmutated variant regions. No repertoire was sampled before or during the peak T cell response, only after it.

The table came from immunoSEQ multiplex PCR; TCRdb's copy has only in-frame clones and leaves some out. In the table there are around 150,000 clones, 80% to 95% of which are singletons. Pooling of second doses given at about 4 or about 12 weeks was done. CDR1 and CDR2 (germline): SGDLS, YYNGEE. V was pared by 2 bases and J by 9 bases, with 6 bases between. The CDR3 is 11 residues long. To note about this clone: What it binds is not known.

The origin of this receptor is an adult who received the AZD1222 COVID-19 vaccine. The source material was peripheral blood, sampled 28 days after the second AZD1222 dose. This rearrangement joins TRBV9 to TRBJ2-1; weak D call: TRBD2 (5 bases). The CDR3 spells CASSVGGEQFF. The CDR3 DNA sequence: TGTGCCAGCAGCGTCGGAGGTGAGCAGTTCTTC.